This T cell receptor (beta chain) was captured by sequencing in a study of blood T cell repertoires in COVID-19. V was clipped by 4 bases and J by 8 bases; unmatched bases: 10. The CDR3 runs 15 residues. In germline, CDR1 is SGHDN, CDR2 FVKESK. Libraries were prepared by immunoSEQ multiplex PCR; TCRdb keeps only in-frame clonotypes and omits some of them. The sample consists of about 150,000 clones, about 85% of them appearing once. Seattle's cohort entered during active infection and was followed longitudinally. The V and J genes are TRBV14 and TRBJ1-4; 7 positions match TRBD1. The TCR was taken from a man aged 55 to 70 with COVID-19, enrolled during active disease. Material for sequencing was peripheral blood. The CDR3 here is CASSRFQGGSEKLFF. DNA for the CDR3: TGTGCCAGCAGCCGATTTCAGGGGGGATCGGAAAAACTGTTTTTT.